This T cell receptor beta chain was captured by sequencing in a study of identical twins. Study observations and caveats: Conclusions relied on cross-sectional statistical analysis, not following the same donors.

With regard to this clonotype: Antigen unknown.

MiXCR was run by TCRdb on the 5' RACE reads, yielding one entry per CDR3 protein. The table includes about 250,000 distinct CDR3 sequences, 6.5% to 9% detected once. Unmatched junction bases numbered 8, after V lost 4 bases and J lost 5 bases. The length of the CDR3 is 16 residues. These records were also assigned to another study, of yellow fever vaccine responses in identical twins.

The TCR comes from a woman younger than 30 in good health. The sequenced material came from CD8+ T cells sorted from blood. This chain connects TRBV12-3 or TRBV12-4 to TRBJ2-5; TRBD2 matches 12 bases. The CDR3 sequence: CASSSRLAGEGETQYF. In nucleotides, the CDR3 is TGTGCCAGCAGTTCCCGACTAGCGGGAGAAGGGGAGACCCAGTACTTC.